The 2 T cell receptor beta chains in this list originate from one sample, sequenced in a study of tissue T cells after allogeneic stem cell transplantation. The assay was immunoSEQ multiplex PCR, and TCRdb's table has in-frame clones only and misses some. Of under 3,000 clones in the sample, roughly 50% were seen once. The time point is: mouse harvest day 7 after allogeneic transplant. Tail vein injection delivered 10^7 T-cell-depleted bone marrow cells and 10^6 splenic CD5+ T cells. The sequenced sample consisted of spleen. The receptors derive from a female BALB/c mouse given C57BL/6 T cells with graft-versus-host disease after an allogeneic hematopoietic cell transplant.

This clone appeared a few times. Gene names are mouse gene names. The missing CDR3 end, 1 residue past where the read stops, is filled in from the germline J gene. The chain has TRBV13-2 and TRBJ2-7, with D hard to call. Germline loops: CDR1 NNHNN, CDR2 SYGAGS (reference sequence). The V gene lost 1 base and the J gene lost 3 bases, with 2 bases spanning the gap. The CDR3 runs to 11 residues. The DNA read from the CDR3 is TGTGCCAGCGGTGATCTCTATGAACAGTAC. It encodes CASGDLYEQY. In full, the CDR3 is CASGDLYEQYF.

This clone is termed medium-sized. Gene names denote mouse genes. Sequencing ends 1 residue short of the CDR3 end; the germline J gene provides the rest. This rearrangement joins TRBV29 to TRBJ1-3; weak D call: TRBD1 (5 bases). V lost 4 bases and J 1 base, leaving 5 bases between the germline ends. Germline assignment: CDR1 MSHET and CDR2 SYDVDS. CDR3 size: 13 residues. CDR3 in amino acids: CASSSGSGNTLYF. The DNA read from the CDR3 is TGTGCTAGCAGTTCAGGGTCTGGAAATACGCTCTAT.